The source of this T cell receptor (beta chain) is a study of T cell responses to AZD1222 COVID-19 vaccine. Study-wide results and caveats: At 160-218 and 743-854, vaccine-associated CD4 TCRs were dominant, and they spanned spike. The peak T cell response came first, and repertoires were sampled only after it. Two AZD1222 administrations were followed by greater Spike-specific TCR breadth and depth.

Sequencing was performed with immunoSEQ multiplex PCR; in TCRdb, only in-frame clones are kept and a portion is missing. This sample carries approximately 110,000 clones, about 80% of them seen once, and the ten largest clones take 5%. Germline loops: CDR1 LGHNT, CDR2 FRNRAP. The CDR3 has 15 residues. The V and J ends lost 1 base and 4 bases, in that order; junction bases with no gene match: 2. As regards this clone: Antigen: not known.

The chain joins TRBV12-5 to TRBJ2-2, with 8 bases lining up with TRBD1. The sample consisted of peripheral blood, taken on day 0 of AZD1222 vaccination. The source is an adult in good health. The CDR3 nucleotides read TGTGCTAGTGGTTTGGATACAGGGGGCACCGGGGAGCTGTTTTTT. Its protein is CASGLDTGGTGELFF.